These T cell receptor beta chains were read from a single sample in a study of cytomegalovirus exposure and HLA in healthy donors. Repertoires were generated with immunoSEQ multiplex PCR, while TCRdb's copy carries only in-frame clones and drops some. In the table there are some 90,000 clones, roughly 96% of which are singletons. Input material: PBMCs. These receptors were obtained from a man aged 18-30 years in good health and CMV-seronegative. Both conserved end residues are trimmed from each CDR3. Fields, in order: V gene, CDR3 protein.

>TRBV27
ASSSRTGEGGREKLF
>TRBV6-7
ASSYRRGGESNEKLF
>TRBV6-6
ASSYGPAYEQY
>TRBV13
ASSLGSGSSYNEQF
>TRBV19
ASSSPGDRQKDSNQPQH
>TRBV9
ASSASGQGAEKLF
>TRBV19
ASNDRDRGSGQPQH
>TRBV5-1
ASSLFEGGPNEQY
>TRBV27
ASSSSVSGGNLSPDTQY
>TRBV4-2
ASSQLTSGIQGDEQF
>TRBV5-6
ASSPGQSTDTQY
>TRBV7-6
ASSLARRETIINEQF
>TRBV29-1
SVEWSGRTETQY
>TRBV19
ASRLSRGGNQPQH
>TRBV7-2
ASSPRTGSSGNTIY
>TRBV6-5
ASSFPGSAF
>TRBV5-1
ASSKGTSGSYEQY
>TRBV5-6
ASSLKQGSEKLF
>TRBV6-6
ASSFGQGGQPQH
>TRBV5-6
ASSLGTSGADTQY
>TRBV30
AWSRRSLPYEQY
>TRBV30
AWSALRGLAGVGLYEQY
>TRBV7-2
ASSLDSMNPTEAF
>TRBV10-1
ASSADRNYGYT
>TRBV29-1
SVAAGTSFYEQY
>TRBV6-5
ASSYRAGYGYT
>TRBV5-1
ASSLEGTGGIRKKLF
>TRBV6-6
ASIDRNSGNTIY